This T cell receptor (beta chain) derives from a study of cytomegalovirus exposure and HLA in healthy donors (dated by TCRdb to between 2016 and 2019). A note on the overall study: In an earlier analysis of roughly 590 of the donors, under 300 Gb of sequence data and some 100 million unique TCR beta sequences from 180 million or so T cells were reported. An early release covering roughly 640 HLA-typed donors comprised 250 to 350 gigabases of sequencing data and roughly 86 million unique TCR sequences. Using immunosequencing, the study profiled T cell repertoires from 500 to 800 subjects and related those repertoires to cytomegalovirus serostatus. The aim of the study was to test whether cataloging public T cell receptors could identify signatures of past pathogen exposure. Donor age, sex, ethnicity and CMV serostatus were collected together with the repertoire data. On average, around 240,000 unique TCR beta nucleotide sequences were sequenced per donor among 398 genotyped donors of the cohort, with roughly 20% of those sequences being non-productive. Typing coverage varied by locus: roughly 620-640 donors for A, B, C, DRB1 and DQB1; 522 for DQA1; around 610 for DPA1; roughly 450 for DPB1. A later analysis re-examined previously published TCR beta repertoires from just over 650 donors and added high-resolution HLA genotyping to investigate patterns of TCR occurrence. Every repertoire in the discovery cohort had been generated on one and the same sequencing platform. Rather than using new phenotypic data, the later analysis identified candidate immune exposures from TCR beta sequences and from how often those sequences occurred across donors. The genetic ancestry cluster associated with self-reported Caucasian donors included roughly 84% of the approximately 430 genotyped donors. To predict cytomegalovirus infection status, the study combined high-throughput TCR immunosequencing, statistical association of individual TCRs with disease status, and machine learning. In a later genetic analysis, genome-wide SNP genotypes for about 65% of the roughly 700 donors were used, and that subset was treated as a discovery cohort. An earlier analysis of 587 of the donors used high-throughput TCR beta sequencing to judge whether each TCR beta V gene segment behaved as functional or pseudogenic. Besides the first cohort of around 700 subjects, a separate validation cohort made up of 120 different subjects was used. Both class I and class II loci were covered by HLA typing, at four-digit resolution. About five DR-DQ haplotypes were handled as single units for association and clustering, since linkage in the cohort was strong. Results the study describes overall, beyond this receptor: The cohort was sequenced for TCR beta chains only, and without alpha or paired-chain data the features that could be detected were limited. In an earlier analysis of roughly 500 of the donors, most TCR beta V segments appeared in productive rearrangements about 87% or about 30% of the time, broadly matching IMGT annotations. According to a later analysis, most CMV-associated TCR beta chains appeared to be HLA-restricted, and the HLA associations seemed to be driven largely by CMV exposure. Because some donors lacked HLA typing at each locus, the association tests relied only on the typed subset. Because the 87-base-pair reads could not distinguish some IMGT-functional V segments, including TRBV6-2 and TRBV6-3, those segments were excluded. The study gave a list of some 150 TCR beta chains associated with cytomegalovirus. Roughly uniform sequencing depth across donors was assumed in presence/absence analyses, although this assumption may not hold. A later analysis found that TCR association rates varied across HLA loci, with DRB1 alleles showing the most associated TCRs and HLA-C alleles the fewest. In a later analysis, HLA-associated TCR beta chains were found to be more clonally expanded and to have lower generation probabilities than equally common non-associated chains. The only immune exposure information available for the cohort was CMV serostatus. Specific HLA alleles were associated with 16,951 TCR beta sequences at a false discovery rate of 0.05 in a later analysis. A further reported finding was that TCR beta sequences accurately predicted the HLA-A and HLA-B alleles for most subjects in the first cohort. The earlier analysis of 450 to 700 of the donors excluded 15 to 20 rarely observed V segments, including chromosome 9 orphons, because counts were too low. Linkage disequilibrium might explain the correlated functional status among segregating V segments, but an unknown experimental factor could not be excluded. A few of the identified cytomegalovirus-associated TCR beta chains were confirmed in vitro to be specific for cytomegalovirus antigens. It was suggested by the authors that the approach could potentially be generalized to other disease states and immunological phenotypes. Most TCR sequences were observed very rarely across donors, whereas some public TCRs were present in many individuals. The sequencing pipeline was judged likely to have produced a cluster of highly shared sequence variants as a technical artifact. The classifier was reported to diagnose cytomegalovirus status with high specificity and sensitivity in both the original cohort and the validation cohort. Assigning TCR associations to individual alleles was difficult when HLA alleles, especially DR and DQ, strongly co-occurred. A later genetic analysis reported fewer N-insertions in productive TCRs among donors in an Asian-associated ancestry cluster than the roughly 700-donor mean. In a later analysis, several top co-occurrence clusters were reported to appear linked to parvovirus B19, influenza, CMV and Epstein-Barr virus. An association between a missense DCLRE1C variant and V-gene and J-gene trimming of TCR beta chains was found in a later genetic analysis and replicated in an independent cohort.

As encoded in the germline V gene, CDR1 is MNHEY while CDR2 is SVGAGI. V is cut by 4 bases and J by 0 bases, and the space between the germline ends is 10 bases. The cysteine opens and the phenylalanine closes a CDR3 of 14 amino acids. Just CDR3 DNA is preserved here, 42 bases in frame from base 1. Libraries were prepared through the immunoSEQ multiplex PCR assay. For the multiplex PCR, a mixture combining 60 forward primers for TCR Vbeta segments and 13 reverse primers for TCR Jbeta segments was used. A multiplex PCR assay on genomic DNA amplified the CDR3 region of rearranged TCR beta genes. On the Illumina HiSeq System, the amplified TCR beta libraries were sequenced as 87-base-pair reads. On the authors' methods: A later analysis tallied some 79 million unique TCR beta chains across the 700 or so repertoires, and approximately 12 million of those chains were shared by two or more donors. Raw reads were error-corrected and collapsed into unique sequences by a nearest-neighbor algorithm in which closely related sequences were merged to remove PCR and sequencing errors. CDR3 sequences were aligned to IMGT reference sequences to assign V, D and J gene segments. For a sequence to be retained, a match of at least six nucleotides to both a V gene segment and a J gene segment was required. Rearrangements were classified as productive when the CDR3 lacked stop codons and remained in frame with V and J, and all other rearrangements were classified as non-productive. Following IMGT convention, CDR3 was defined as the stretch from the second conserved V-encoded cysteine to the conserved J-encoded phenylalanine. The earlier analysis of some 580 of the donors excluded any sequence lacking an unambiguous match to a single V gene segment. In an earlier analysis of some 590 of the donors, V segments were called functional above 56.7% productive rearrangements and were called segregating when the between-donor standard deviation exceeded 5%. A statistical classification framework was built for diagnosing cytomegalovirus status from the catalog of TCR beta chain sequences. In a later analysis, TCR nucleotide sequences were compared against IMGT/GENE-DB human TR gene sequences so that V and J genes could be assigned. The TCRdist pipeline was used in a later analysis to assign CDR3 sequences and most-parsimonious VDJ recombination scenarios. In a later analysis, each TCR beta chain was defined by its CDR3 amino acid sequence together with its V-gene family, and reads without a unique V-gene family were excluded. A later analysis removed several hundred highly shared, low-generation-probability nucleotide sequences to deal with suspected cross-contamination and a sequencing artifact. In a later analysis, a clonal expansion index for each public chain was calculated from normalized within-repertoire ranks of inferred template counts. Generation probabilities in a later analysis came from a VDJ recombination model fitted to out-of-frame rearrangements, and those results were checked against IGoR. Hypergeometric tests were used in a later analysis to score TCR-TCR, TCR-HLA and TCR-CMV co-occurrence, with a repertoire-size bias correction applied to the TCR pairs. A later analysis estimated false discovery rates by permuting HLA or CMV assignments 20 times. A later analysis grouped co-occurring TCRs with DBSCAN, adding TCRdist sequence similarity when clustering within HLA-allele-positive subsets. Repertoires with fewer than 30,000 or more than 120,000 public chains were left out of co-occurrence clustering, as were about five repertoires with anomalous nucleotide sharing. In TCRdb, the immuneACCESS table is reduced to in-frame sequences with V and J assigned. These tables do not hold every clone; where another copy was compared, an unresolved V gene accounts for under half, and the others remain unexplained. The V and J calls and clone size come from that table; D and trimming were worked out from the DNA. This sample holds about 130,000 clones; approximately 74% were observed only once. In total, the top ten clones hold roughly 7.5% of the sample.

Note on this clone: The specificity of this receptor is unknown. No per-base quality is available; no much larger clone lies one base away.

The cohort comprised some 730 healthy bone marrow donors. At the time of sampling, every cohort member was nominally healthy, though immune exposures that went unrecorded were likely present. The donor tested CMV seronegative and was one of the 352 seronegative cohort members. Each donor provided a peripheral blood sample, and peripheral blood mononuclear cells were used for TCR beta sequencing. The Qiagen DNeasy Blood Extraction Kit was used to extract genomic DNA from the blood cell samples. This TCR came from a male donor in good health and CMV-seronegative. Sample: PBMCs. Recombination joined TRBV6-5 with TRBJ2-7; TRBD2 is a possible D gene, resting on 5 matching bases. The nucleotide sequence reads TGTGCCAGCAGTTTTAGCGCCAGCTCCTACGAGCAGTACTTC. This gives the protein CASSFSASSYEQYF.